This T cell receptor beta chain was profiled in a study of CD8+ T cells in alopecia areata. RNA, once extracted, was reverse transcribed into cDNA for use as the sequencing template. Only in-frame clones appear in the TCRdb table, and some are missing; sequencing was by immunoSEQ multiplex PCR. The repertoire holds some 120,000 clones, with over 60% as singletons. As for treatment: oral pan-JAK inhibitor, 5-10 mg twice daily. Alopecia areata patients provided lesional scalp punch biopsies and peripheral blood. This clone has only a few counts. The antigen remains undetermined. Study-wide findings and caveats: In scalp, tofacitinib significantly decreased clonality and expanded CD8+ clones among the top 100. Among the cells sequenced in scalp samples are also the resident alphabeta T cells of normal skin. In blood and scalp, many expanded lesional clones persisted during tofacitinib.

Sequencing was performed on CD4+ T cells sorted from blood, taken at week 4, from a patient treated with tofacitinib. The receptor was isolated from a human donor with alopecia areata.

The CDR3 reads CATSSARDGVGSGYTF. DNA of the CDR3: TGTGCCACCAGCAGTGCCCGGGACGGAGTTGGGAGTGGCTACACCTTC. The J gene is TRBJ1-2, the V gene TRBV15; D possibly corresponds to TRBD1 (5 bases). Germline V gene lookup returns CDR1 LNHNV and CDR2 YYDKDF (reference sequence). The length of the CDR3 is 16 residues. V shed 3 bases and J shed 7 bases, with 21 bases lying between them.